The 4 T cell receptor beta chains below all came from one sample that was sequenced in a study of cytomegalovirus exposure and HLA in healthy donors. Profiling relied on immunoSEQ multiplex PCR, and the TCRdb table lists in-frame clones only, not all of them. The repertoire has about 160,000 clones, 75% to 90% of them found once; the top ten carry approximately 2%. The sequenced material came from PBMCs. These receptors all stem from a woman aged 18-30 years in good health and CMV-seronegative.

The V and J genes are TRBV4-1 and TRBJ1-1; a possible D gene is TRBD1 (5 bases). The CDR3 runs to 15 residues. Germline V gene sequence: CDR1 MGHRA, CDR2 YSYEKL. V was clipped by 4 bases and J by 1 base, with 13 bases between them. The CDR3 sequence is CASSRRDSANTEAFF. CDR3 bases: TGCGCCAGCAGCCGACGAGACAGCGCGAACACTGAAGCTTTCTTT.

This chain links TRBV11-1 with TRBJ1-1; D unresolved. V was clipped by 2 bases and J by 4 bases, with 11 bases between them. The CDR3 is made up of 14 amino acids. Germline assignment: CDR1 SGHAT and CDR2 FQDESV (reference sequence). The CDR3 DNA reads TGTGCCAGCAGCTTATCTGGCTTCAGCACTGAAGCTTTCTTT. Amino acid sequence: CASSLSGFSTEAFF.

The chain employs TRBV7-6 and TRBJ2-3; 11 bases map to TRBD2. CDR3 length: 18 residues. With 8 bases clipped from V and 5 bases from J, the junction kept 18 bases outside the gene matches. Germline values: CDR1 SGHVS, CDR2 FNYEAQ. Written as DNA, the CDR3 is TGTGCCAGCGCACAAAGGGGTATGGTAGCGGGAGGGATAGATACGCAGTATTTT. Translation gives CASAQRGMVAGGIDTQYF.

The chain is built from TRBV6-1 and TRBJ1-1; 7 nucleotides match TRBD1. This CDR3 has 13 residues. Losses at the gene ends were 5 bases for V and 5 bases for J; bases not matched to a gene: 5. Germline-derived CDR1 and CDR2 are MNHNS and SASEGT. The CDR3 nucleotides are TGTGCCAGCAGTCAGACAGGGCAAACTGAAGCTTTCTTT. It encodes CASSQTGQTEAFF.